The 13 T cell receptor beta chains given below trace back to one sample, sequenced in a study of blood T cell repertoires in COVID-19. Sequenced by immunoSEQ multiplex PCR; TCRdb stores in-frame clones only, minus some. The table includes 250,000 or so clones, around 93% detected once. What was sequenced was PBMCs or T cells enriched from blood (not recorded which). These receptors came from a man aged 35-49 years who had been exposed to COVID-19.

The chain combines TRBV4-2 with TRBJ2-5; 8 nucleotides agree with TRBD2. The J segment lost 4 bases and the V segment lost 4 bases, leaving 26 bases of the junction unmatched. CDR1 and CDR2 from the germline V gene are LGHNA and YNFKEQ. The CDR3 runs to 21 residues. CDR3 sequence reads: CASSRYRVSPGSGSSGETQYF. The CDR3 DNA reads TGTGCCAGCAGCCGTTACAGGGTGTCCCCCGGGAGCGGGAGTTCTGGAGAGACCCAGTACTTC.

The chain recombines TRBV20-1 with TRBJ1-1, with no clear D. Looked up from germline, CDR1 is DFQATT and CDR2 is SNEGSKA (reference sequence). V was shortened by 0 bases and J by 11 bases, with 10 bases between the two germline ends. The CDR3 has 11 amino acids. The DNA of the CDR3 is TGCAGTGCTAGAGATAACGTAAGCGCTTTCTTT. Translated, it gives CSARDNVSAFF.

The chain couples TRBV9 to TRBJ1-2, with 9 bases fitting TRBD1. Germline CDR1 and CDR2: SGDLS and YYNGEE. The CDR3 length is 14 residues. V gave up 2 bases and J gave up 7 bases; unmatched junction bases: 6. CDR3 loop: CASSVATGGLGYTF. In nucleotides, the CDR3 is TGTGCCAGCAGCGTGGCGACAGGGGGTCTTGGCTACACCTTC. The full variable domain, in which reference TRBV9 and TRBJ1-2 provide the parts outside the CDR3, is DSGVTQTPKHLITATGQRVTLRCSPRSGDLSVYWYQQSLDQGLQFLIQYYNGEERAKGNILERFSAQQFPDLHSELNLSSLELGDSALYFCASSVATGGLGYTFGSGTRLTVV.

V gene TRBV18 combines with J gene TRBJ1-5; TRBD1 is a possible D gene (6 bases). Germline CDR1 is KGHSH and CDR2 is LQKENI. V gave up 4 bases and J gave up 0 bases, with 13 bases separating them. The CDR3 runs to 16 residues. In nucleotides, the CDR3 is TGTGCCAGCTCACTGTCTGGGGGCGATAGCAATCAGCCCCAGCATTTT. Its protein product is CASSLSGGDSNQPQHF.

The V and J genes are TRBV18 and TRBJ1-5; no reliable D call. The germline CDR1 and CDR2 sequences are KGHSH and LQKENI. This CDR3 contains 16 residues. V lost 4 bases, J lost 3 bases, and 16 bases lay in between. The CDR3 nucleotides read TGTGCCAGCTCACTCCGCGGATTCCTCTCCAATCAGCCCCAGCATTTT. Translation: CASSLRGFLSNQPQHF.

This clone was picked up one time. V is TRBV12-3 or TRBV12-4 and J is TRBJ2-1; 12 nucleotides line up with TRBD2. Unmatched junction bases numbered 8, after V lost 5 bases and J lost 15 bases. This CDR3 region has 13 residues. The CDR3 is CASSGRLAGEWFF. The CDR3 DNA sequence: TGTGCCAGCAGTGGCCGACTAGCGGGAGAGTGGTTCTTC.

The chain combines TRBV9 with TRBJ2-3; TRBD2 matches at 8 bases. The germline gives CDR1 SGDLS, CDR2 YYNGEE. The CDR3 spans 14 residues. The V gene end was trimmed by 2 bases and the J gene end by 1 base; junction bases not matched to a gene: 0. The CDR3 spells CASSVTSGTDTQYF. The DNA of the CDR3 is TGTGCCAGCAGCGTGACTAGCGGCACAGATACGCAGTATTTT. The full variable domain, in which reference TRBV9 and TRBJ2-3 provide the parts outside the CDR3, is DSGVTQTPKHLITATGQRVTLRCSPRSGDLSVYWYQQSLDQGLQFLIQYYNGEERAKGNILERFSAQQFPDLHSELNLSSLELGDSALYFCASSVTSGTDTQYFGPGTRLTVL.

CDR3 amino acids: CASSPQLGLADPYEQYF. The CDR3 nucleotides read TGTGCCAGTAGTCCTCAATTAGGACTAGCGGACCCCTACGAGCAGTACTTC. The genes are TRBV19 and TRBJ2-7; 10 bases line up with TRBD2. The CDR3 is made up of 17 amino acids. Germline V gene lookup returns CDR1 LNHDA and CDR2 SQIVND (reference sequence). V shed 5 bases, J shed 2 bases, and the junction held 12 bases outside the gene matches. The full variable domain, completed using reference TRBV19 and TRBJ2-7, is DGGITQSPKYLFRKEGQNVTLSCEQNLNHDAMYWYRQDPGQGLRLIYYSQIVNDFQKGDIAEGYSVSREKKESFPLTVTSAQKNPTAFYLCASSPQLGLADPYEQYFGPGTRLTVT.

CDR3 in amino acids: CASSRDSSSYNEQFF. The CDR3 region has the DNA TGTGCCAGCAGCCGGGACTCGAGCTCCTACAATGAGCAGTTCTTC. V gene TRBV13 combines with J gene TRBJ2-1; TRBD2 is a possible D gene (6 bases). Trimming pared 5 bases from V and 0 bases from J, leaving 11 bases between. The CDR3 consists of 15 residues. Germline V gives CDR1 PRHDT, CDR2 FYEKMQ (reference sequence).

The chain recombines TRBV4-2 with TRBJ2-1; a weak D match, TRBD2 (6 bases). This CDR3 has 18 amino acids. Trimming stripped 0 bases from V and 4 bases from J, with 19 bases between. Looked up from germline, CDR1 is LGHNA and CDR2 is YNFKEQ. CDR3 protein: CASSQDRGSGRLYNEQFF. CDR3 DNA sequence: TGTGCCAGCAGCCAAGATCGGGGTAGCGGTCGGCTTTACAATGAGCAGTTCTTC.

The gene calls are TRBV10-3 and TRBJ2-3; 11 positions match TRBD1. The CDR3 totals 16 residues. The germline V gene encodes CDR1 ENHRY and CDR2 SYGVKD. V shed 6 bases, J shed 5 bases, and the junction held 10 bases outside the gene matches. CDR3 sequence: CAISPGTGGMGDTQYF. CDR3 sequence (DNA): TGTGCCATCAGCCCCGGGACAGGGGGGATGGGAGATACGCAGTATTTT.

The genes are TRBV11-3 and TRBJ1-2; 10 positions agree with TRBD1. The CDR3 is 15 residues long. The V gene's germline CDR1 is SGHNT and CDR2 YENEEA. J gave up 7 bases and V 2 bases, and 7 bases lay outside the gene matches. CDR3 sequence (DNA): TGTGCCAGCAGCTTATCGGGAGGGACAGGGGCTGGCTACACCTTC. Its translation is CASSLSGGTGAGYTF.

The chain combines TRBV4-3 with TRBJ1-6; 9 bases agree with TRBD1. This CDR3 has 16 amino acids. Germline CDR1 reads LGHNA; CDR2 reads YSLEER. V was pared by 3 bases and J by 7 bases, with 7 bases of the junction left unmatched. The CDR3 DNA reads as TGCGCCAGCAGCCAGGACAGGGGAGTTGGAAATTCACCCCTCCACTTT. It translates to CASSQDRGVGNSPLHF.